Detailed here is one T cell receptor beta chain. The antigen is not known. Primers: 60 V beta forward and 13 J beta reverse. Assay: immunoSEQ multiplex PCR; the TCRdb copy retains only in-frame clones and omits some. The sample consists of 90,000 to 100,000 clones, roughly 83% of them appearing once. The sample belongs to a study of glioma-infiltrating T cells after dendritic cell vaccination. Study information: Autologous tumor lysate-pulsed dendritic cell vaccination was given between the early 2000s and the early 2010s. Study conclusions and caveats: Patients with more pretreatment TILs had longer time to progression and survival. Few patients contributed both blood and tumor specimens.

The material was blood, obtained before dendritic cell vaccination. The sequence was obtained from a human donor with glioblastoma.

DNA for the CDR3: TGCGCCAGCAGCCCCACCGTGACAAATGGCTACACCTTC. Translation gives CASSPTVTNGYTF. The rearrangement links TRBV5-1 to TRBJ1-2, with no clear D. Deletions cut 4 bases from V and 6 bases from J, with 13 bases between. This CDR3 region has 13 residues. Per the germline V gene, CDR1 is SGHRS and CDR2 is YFSETQ.